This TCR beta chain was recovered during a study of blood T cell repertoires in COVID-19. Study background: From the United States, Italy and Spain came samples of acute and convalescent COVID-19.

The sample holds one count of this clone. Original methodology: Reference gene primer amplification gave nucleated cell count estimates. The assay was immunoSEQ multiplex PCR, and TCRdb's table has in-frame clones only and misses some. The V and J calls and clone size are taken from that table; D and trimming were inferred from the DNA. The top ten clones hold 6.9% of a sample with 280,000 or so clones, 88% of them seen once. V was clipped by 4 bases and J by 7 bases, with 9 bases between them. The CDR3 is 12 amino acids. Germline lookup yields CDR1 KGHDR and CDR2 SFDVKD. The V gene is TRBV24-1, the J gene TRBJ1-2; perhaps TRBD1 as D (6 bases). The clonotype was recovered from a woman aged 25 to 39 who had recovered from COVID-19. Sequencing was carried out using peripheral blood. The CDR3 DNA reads TGTGCCACCAGTGAGGGGGCTGGTGGCTACACCTTC. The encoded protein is CATSEGAGGYTF.